A single sample gave rise to the 11 T cell receptor beta chains below, sequenced in a study of T cell responses to AZD1222 COVID-19 vaccine. Sequencing used immunoSEQ multiplex PCR; TCRdb keeps in-frame clones, though not all of them. Here the sample spans about 130,000 clones, about 90% being singletons. Specimen: peripheral blood, collected on day 0 of AZD1222 vaccination. These receptors were taken from an adult in good health.

This rearrangement joins TRBV5-1 to TRBJ2-1; the match to TRBD2 covers 10 bases. Germline V gives CDR1 SGHRS, CDR2 YFSETQ. This CDR3 contains 15 residues. The trim removed 1 base at V and 3 bases at J, leaving 1 base unmatched. Here the CDR3 DNA reads TGCGCCAGCAGCTTGATAGCGGGAGGCTACAATGAGCAGTTCTTC. This translates into CASSLIAGGYNEQFF.

This chain connects TRBV4-1 to TRBJ1-3, with a weak D call TRBD1 (5 bases). Germline V gene data show CDR1 as MGHRA and CDR2 as YSYEKL. V dropped 2 bases and J dropped 2 bases, with 13 bases sitting between them. This CDR3 is 16 amino acids long. In DNA, the CDR3 is TGCGCCAGCAGCCAACCAGGGCTATCCACTGGAAACACCATATATTTT. Its protein is CASSQPGLSTGNTIYF.

The chain couples TRBV13 to TRBJ1-2, with TRBD1 identical over 8 bases. The CDR3 runs 13 residues. Germline-derived CDR1 and CDR2 are PRHDT and FYEKMQ (reference sequence). V lost 5 bases, J lost 2 bases, and 1 base stayed unmatched. CDR3 residues: CASSQGANYGYTF. The DNA of the CDR3 is TGTGCCAGCAGCCAGGGGGCGAACTATGGCTACACCTTC.

The genes are TRBV6-6 and TRBJ2-7; TRBD2 matches at 9 bases. The CDR3 contains 14 residues. Germline V lookup: CDR1 MNHNY, CDR2 SVGAGI (reference sequence). With V trimmed by 4 bases and J by 7 bases, 8 bases remained unmatched. CDR3 DNA sequence: TGTGCCAGCAGTTTAGCGGGAGTAACGGAAGAGCAGTACTTC. Translated, it gives CASSLAGVTEEQYF.

This clone has only a few counts. The chain uses TRBV29-1 and TRBJ2-1; the D is unclear. Germline CDR1 is SQVTM and CDR2 is ANQGSEA. V gave up 6 bases and J gave up 3 bases, with 15 bases separating them. CDR3 size: 14 residues. CDR3 region: CSVPPESYYNEQFF. CDR3 bases: TGCAGCGTCCCGCCAGAGAGCTACTACAATGAGCAGTTCTTC.

This chain links TRBV18 with TRBJ2-1; 12 nucleotides align to TRBD2. The germline CDR1 and CDR2 sequences are KGHSH and LQKENI. This CDR3 has 16 residues. V trimming: 4 bases; J trimming: 4 bases; junction bases outside the gene matches: 5. The CDR3 bases are TGTGCCAGCTCACTCGCCGGGACTAGCGGGTACAATGAGCAGTTCTTC. Protein product: CASSLAGTSGYNEQFF.

CDR3 loop: CASSLRGGNGELFF. The CDR3 nucleotides read TGTGCCAGCTCTCTCCGCGGAGGAAACGGGGAGCTGTTTTTT. This chain joins TRBV18 and TRBJ2-2, with a tentative D call TRBD2 (5 bases). The CDR3 consists of 14 residues. V lost 6 bases and J 7 bases, leaving 15 bases between the germline ends. Per germline, CDR1 KGHSH and CDR2 LQKENI.

The chain couples TRBV7-2 to TRBJ2-1; no clear D. V lost 0 bases, J lost 7 bases, and 10 bases lay in between. Germline assignment: CDR1 SGHTA and CDR2 FQGNSA. This CDR3 has 14 residues. The CDR3 sequence is CASSLAEFRNEQFF. CDR3 in DNA: TGTGCCAGCAGCTTAGCTGAGTTTAGGAATGAGCAGTTCTTC.

V and J are TRBV10-1 and TRBJ1-2; no reliable D call. CDR1 is WNHNN, CDR2 SYGVQD, per germline (reference sequence). The CDR3 runs to 13 residues. The V and J ends lost 2 bases and 7 bases respectively, with 11 bases between them. CDR3 sequence reads: CASSEDRMRGYTF. The CDR3 DNA reads as TGCGCCAGCAGTGAGGATAGGATGCGTGGCTACACCTTC.

J is TRBJ1-4 and V is TRBV6-2 or TRBV6-3, with D possibly being TRBD1 (5 bases). The CDR3 has 15 residues. The germline V gene has CDR1 MNHEY and CDR2 SVGEGT. Trimming took 5 bases from V and 7 from J, leaving 17 bases between them. The CDR3 bases are TGTGCCAGCAGTGACCCCGGGGCCGGAGGTGAAAAACTGTTTTTT. Its protein is CASSDPGAGGEKLFF.

This sequence joins TRBV5-1 and TRBJ1-2, with 8 bases lining up with TRBD1. The CDR3 has 13 amino acids. CDR1 and CDR2 from the germline V gene are SGHRS and YFSETQ. J was trimmed by 7 bases and V by 0 bases; bases with no gene match: 2. In DNA, the CDR3 is TGCGCCAGCAGCTTGGCAGGGGGCGGTGGCTACACCTTC. It codes for CASSLAGGGGYTF.